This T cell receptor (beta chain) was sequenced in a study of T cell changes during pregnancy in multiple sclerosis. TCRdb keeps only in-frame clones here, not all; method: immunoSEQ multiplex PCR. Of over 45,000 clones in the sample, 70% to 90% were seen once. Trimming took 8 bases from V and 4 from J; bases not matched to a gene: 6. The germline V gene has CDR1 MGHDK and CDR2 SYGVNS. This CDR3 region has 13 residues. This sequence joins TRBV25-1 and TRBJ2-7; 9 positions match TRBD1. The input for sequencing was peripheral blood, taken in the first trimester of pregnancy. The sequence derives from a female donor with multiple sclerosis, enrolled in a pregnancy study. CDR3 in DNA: TGTGCCAGCCCCGGGACAGGGAATTACGAGCAGTACTTC. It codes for CASPGTGNYEQYF.